The sequence of this T cell receptor beta chain was determined in a study of blood T cell repertoires in COVID-19. Profiling relied on immunoSEQ multiplex PCR, and the TCRdb table lists in-frame clones only, not all of them. The data hold 200,000 to 250,000 clones, with about 89% observed a single time. Sequencing was carried out using peripheral blood. The clonotype comes from a woman aged 60 to 75 who had recovered from COVID-19.

CDR3 DNA sequence: TGTGCCAGCAGCCTACAAGGGACTAGCGGGGTGTACGAGCAGTACTTC. It is translated as CASSLQGTSGVYEQYF. The chain is built from TRBV7-3 and TRBJ2-7; 13 bases are a match to TRBD2. Germline CDR1 is SGHTA and CDR2 is FQGTGA. V lost 5 bases to trimming and J lost 4 bases; unmatched junction nucleotides: 8. The CDR3 runs 16 residues.